These T cell receptor beta chains were read from a single sample in a study of Ad26.COV2.S vaccination and SARS-CoV-2 variants. Using immunoSEQ multiplex PCR, the repertoire was profiled, and TCRdb retains in-frame clones only, with some absent. The sample gives a few hundred thousand clones, about 91% of which show up once; under 2% is in the top ten. Material: peripheral blood, obtained in a trial of Ad26.COV2.S vaccine versus placebo. These receptors originate from a person aged 18-60 years who received the Ad26.COV2.S COVID-19 vaccine or a placebo. CDR3s include the opening cysteine and the closing phenylalanine or tryptophan.

v_call	j_call	cdr3_aa
TRBV10-3	TRBJ2-1	CAILAGESNEQFF
TRBV9	TRBJ2-2	CASSATGGSGELFF
TRBV29-1	TRBJ1-5	CSVGDRDGNQPQHF
TRBV7-3	TRBJ2-5	CASSLSAVGETQYF
TRBV7-2	TRBJ2-3	CASSLDPADTQYF
TRBV3-1/TRBV3-2	TRBJ2-5	CASSQTTGGETQYF
TRBV5-6	TRBJ2-1	CASSSGRRAFSYNEQFF
TRBV7-6	TRBJ2-7	CASSLGGTGFEQYF
TRBV19	TRBJ2-4	CASSMRRDRILAKNIQYF
TRBV19	TRBJ2-1	CASSNLREGHLNEQFF